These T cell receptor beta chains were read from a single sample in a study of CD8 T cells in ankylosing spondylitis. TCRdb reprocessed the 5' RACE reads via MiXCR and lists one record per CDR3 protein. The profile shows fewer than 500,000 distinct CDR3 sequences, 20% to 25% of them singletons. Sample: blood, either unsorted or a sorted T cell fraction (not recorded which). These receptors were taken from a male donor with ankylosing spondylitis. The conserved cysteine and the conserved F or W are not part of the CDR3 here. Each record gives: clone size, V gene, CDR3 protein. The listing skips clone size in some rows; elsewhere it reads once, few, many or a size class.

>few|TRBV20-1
SAAPVVWGYEQY
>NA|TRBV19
ASSRSGGLPYNEQF
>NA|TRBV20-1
SARSRTGSNGETQY
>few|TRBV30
AWIMGTNSPLH
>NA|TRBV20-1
SASRENYEQY
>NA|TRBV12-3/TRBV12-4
ASSLWTGYSPLH
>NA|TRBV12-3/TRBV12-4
ASSLNSQGSGYT
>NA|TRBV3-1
ASSQGTVSSYEQY
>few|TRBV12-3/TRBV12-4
ASSLNQGSGANVLT
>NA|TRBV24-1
ATSDLRLAGNNEQF
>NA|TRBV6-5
ASSYVPAAYEQY
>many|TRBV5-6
ASSLGRVAGGSSYNEQF
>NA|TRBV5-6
ASAVQLAGDQF
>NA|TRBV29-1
SVGGANTEAF
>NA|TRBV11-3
ASKMGESSYEQY
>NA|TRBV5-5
ASSLVFSTDTQY
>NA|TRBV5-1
ASSTWARNNEQF
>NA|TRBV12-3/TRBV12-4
ASSFPLATEAF
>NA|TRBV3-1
ASSLMGAGGAGEQY
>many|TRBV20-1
SALPGRVGQPQH
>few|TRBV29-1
SGRQGGNNEQF
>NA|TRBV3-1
ASSPYAASEAYEQY
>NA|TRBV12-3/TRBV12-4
ASGATGAGETQY
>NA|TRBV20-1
SAREYRSYEQY
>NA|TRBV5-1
ASSSTGGRSSEKLF
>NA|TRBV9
ASSNDRRGEKLF
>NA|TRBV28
ASGPYRGRNQPQH
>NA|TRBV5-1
ASSLGDQRAGETQY
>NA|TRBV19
ASSTGRGTEAF
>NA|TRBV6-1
ASSEGNWRNTIY
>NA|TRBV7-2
ASSAGLRPYSNQPQH
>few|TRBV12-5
ASGLVRETISSYEQY
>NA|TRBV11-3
ASSARTSGPINEQF
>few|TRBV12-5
ASGTSGVTRTEAF
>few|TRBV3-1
ASSQAGAGGPNEQF
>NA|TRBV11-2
ASSLGTSGKVLY
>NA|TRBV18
ASSPFVESGNTIY
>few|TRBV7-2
ASSRQEVVNEQF